This TCR beta chain was identified in a study of shared clonotypes between healthy human individuals (dated by TCRdb to the early 2020s). For context, the study as a whole: A few men and a couple of women, aged 18 to 49 years, made up the cohort. Between about 0.9 and 10 billion PBMCs per donor were obtained by leukapheresis. Blood TCR repertoires of five healthy adults were deeply sequenced to estimate repertoire size and the extent of clonotype sharing between individuals. Different laboratories and diverse techniques were used to prepare libraries and sequence TCR repertoires, to increase sequencing depth and limit assay-specific biases. For each donor, CD4 naive and CD4 memory were each run on three plates, CD8 naive on two plates, and CD8 memory on one plate. Overall study results and their limits: Higher generation probabilities were observed for clonotypes shared by all four sorted-subset donors than for non-shared clonotypes. Sampling was restricted to blood, and TCR repertoires in tissues likely differ from the TCR repertoires found in blood. Pairwise subsampling indicated that sequencing depth was expected to affect the degree of clonotype sharing among donors. Larger estimated clonotype richness was generally found for naive subsets than for memory subsets. Even with the large sequencing depth, rarefaction of the sorted-subset datasets indicated that sequencing was incomplete. When a handful of donors were compared, the shared fraction of clonotypes was around 5% for naive CD4, approximately 3.5% for naive CD8, more than 2% for memory CD4, and approximately 0.4% for memory CD8. Because the study included only a small number of donors, the genetic and exposure-history diversity represented was limited.

As concerns this clone: Its antigen remains unidentified. No quality values exist for individual bases; no much larger clone is one base distant.

Healthy HIV-negative adults with no recently reported acute infections or vaccinations were included as donors. Every donor was a Caucasian adult living in Nashville, Tennessee, USA. Magnetic negative selection was used to enrich CD4+ T cells, after which naive cells were positively selected on CD45RA and the negative fraction became the memory subset. After blood collection by leukapheresis, PBMCs were isolated using Ficoll-Histopaque density gradient centrifugation and then cryopreserved in the vapor phase of liquid nitrogen. Purity and quantity of every magnetically sorted T cell population were checked by analytical flow cytometry. Genomic DNA was isolated from each sorted fraction and quantified by UV absorbance on a Nanodrop 2000c. The CDR3 holds 14 amino acids from the cysteine to the phenylalanine. The read is trimmed to its CDR3 DNA, 42 bases read in frame from base 1. V is pruned by 8 bases and J by 6 bases, leaving 12 bases of the junction without a gene match. According to the germline V gene, CDR1 reads SNHLY and CDR2 reads FYNNEI.

Using the deep immunoSEQ assay, TCR CDR3 regions were amplified from genomic DNA by multiplex PCR. Extracted genomic DNA from each cell subset was spread evenly across all wells of several immunoSEQ 96-well plates, with each plate serving as a replicate. For sorted subsets, approximately 190 ng genomic DNA, equal to 30,000 to 35,000 T cell genomes, was loaded into each replicate PCR. The purified libraries were quantified using a Qubit 3.0 fluorometer, sized with a Bioanalyzer 2100, and then quantified again using the KAPA Library Quantification kit. A separate single-read 150-cycle Illumina NextSeq 550 flow cell was used to sequence each immunoSEQ 96-well plate. The original pipeline was this. The immunoSEQ output contained only junctional sequences without quality scores, so filtering could not match that applied to full-length reads. To assign V/J genes and CDR3, sequences were annotated using PyIR, a Python wrapper for IgBLAST v1.9, with IMGT germline references. Reads were filtered out if the reads had weak V/J assignments (E-value above 1e-6), no CDR3, stop codons, out-of-frame junctions, or ambiguous translated residues. A V3J clonotype was defined by an identical inferred V gene, J gene, and CDR3 amino acid sequence. To compute the percentage overlap between repertoires, the number of shared unique clonotypes was divided by the size of the smaller repertoire. Three approaches were used to assess repertoire richness: RTK rarefaction, the Chao1 estimator, and Recon v2.1 estimates of unobserved clonotypes. For all TCRbeta clonotypes obtained by the gDNA method from several donors, generation probabilities were computed with OLGA. The table comes from immuneACCESS by way of TCRdb, which keeps in-frame sequences with V and J called. Part of the clones is missing from these tables; in studies checked, under half for an unresolved V gene and the rest for unknown reasons. That table gives V, J and clone size, and the DNA gave D and trimming. The sample has about 730,000 clones on record, roughly 72% of them singletons. Over 1.5% of the sample belongs to the ten largest clones.

The V and J genes are TRBV2 and TRBJ1-1; 7 bases in the middle match TRBD1. The sequenced sample consisted of memory CD4+ T cells sorted from blood. Taken with the paper, the label for cell subset or site translates to: CD45RA-negative fraction. The origin of this receptor is a woman aged 25 to 45 in good health. The CDR3 region: CASQDRVSLAEAFF. The sequenced DNA is TGTGCCAGCCAAGACAGGGTATCTTTAGCTGAAGCTTTCTTT. Joined to the reference TRBV2 and TRBJ1-1 proteins, this CDR3 gives the full variable domain: EPEVTQTPSHQVTQMGQEVILRCVPISNHLYFYWYRQILGQKVEFLVSFYNNEISEKSEIFDDQFSVERPDGSNFTLKIRSTKLEDSAMYFCASQDRVSLAEAFFGQGTRLTVV.